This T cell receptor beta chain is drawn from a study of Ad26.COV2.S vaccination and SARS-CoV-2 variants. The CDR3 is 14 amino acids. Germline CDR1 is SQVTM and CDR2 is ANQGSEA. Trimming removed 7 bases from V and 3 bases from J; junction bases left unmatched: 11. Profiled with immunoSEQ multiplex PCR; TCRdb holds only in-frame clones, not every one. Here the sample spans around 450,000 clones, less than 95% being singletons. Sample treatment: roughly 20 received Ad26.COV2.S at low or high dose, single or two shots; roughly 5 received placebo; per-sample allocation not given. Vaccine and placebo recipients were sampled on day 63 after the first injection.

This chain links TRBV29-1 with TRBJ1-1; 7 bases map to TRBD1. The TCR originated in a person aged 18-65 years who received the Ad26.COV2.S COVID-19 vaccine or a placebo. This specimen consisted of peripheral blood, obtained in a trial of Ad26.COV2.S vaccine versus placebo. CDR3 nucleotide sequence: TGCAGCGCCCCGAGAGGGGGCTGGGACACTGAAGCTTTCTTT. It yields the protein CSAPRGGWDTEAFF.